This TCR beta chain was recorded in a study of blood T cells in healthy people across ages. Study-level points and caveats: As age increased, TCR beta diversity per million T cells fell in a roughly linear fashion.

This CDR3 is 13 amino acids long. V was clipped by 7 bases and J by 2 bases, with 12 bases between them. Looked up from germline, CDR1 is MNHEY and CDR2 is SMNVEV (reference sequence). Drawn from each donor were 8.5 to 10 milliliters of peripheral blood. RNA extraction gave at least 5.5 micrograms of total RNA per sample. This clonotype has just a few counts. Its antigen is currently unknown. The second PCR ran roughly 7 to 11 cycles with a sample-barcoded 5' primer and J-beta primers. TCRdb re-called the 5' RACE reads with MiXCR, one entry per CDR3 protein. This sample has roughly 500,000 distinct CDR3 sequences, with 27% found just once.

The sample taken for sequencing was blood. The chain recombines TRBV27 with TRBJ2-7; D perhaps matches TRBD1 (5 bases). The sequence was obtained from a woman in her sixties or seventies in good health. This CDR3 is CASKSPGTYEQYF. DNA for the CDR3: TGTGCCAGCAAAAGCCCAGGGACCTACGAGCAGTACTTC.